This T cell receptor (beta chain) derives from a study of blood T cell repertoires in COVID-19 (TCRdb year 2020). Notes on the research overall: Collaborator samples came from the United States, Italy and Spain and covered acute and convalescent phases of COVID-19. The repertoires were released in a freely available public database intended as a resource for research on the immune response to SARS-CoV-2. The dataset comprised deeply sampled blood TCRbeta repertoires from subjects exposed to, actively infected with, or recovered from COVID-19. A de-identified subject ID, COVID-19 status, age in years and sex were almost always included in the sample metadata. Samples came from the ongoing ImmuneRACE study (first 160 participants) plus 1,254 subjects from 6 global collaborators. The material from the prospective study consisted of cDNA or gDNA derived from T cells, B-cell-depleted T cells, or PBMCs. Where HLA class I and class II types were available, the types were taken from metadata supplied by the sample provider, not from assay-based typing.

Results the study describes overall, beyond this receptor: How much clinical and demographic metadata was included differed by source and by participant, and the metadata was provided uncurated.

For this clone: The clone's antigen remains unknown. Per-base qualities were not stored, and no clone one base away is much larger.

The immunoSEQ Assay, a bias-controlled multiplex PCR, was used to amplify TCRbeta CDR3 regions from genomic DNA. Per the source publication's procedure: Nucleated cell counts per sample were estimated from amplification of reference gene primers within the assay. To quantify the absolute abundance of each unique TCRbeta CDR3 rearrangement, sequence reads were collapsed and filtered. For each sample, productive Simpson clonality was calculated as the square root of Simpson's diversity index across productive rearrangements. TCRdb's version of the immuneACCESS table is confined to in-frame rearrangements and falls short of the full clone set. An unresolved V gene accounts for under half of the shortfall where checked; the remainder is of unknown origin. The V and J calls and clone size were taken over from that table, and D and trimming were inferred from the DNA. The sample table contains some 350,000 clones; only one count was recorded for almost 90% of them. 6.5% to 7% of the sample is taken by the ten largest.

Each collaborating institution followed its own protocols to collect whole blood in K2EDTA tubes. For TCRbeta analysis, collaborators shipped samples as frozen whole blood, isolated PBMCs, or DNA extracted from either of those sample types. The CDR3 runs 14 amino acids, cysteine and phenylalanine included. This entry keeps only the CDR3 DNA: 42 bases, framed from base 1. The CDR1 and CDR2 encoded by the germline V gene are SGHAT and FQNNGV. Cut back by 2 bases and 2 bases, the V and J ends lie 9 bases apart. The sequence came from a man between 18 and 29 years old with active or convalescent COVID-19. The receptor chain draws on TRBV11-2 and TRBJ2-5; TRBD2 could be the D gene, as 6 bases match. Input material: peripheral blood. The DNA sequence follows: TGTGCCAGCAGCTTATTTGGGGGGCAAGAGACCCAGTACTTC. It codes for CASSLFGGQETQYF.